This T cell receptor beta chain was recorded in a study of blood T cell repertoires in COVID-19 (dated by TCRdb to 2018 to 2020). For context, the study as a whole: Collaborator samples came from the United States, Italy and Spain and covered acute and convalescent phases of COVID-19. A freely available public database, intended as a resource for researchers studying the immune response to SARS-CoV-2, is where the repertoires were released. A de-identified subject ID, COVID-19 status, age in years and sex were almost always included in the sample metadata. Subjects who had been exposed to COVID-19, were actively infected with it, or had recovered from it provided the deeply sampled blood TCRbeta repertoires that made up the dataset. The prospective study material was composed of cDNA or gDNA derived from T cells, B-cell-depleted T cells, or PBMCs. Where HLA class I and class II types were available, the types were taken from metadata supplied by the sample provider, not from assay-based typing. The samples were drawn from two sources: the first 160 participants of the ongoing ImmuneRACE study, and 1,000 to 1,500 subjects contributed by 6 global collaborators.

The immunoSEQ Assay, a bias-controlled multiplex PCR, was used to amplify TCRbeta CDR3 regions from genomic DNA. The original methods were these. The number of nucleated cells in each sample was estimated by amplification of reference gene primers within the assay. To quantify the absolute abundance of each unique TCRbeta CDR3 rearrangement, sequence reads were collapsed and filtered. Productive Simpson clonality was computed per sample as the square root of Simpson's diversity index over productive rearrangements. TCRdb stores this immuneACCESS table with in-frame sequences only. Part of the clones is absent; in the studies checked, under half of the shortfall reflects unresolved V genes, and no reason is known for the rest. V and J calls and clone size are copied from that table; D and trimming were computed from the DNA. Across this sample there are 350,000 or so clones, with 88% seen only once. 1% of the sample goes to the ten largest clones.

Points on this clone: This receptor's antigen is unknown. Base qualities were left out, and no much larger clone turns up one base away.

Participants in the prospective study were enrolled through a virtual design, were aged about 18 to 90 years, and lived in roughly 24 United States geographic areas. In the prospective study, participants were assigned to cohorts based on the clinical history participants reported in a screening survey and a study questionnaire. Exposed participants were defined as having been in contact with someone with a PCR-confirmed or clinician-diagnosed COVID-19 case within 2 weeks of study entry. Each participant in the prospective study had whole blood, serum and a nasopharyngeal or oropharyngeal swab collected by mobile phlebotomists. Participants in the prospective study had the option to provide additional blood draws and questionnaires over a 2-month period. Before DNA extraction, prospective study blood samples were shipped either frozen or at room temperature. The germline V and J ends show losses of 2 bases and 2 bases respectively, and no gene match explains 3 bases of the junction. Via the germline V gene (reference sequence), CDR1 is MNHEY and CDR2 SMNVEV. From the cysteine up to the phenylalanine, the CDR3 has a length of 16 residues. The entry retains the CDR3 DNA only, 48 bases that are in frame from base 1.

The investigation overall reported the following: The amount of clinical and demographic metadata varied by source and participant and was provided uncurated.

Specimen: PBMCs or T cells enriched from blood (not recorded which). The receptor chain draws on TRBV27 and TRBJ2-7, with 13 junctional bases fitting TRBD2. This TCR derives from a woman in her 30s who had been exposed to COVID-19. The CDR3: CASSLTSGRGTYEQYF. DNA sequence: TGTGCCAGCAGTTTAACTAGCGGGAGGGGGACCTACGAGCAGTACTTC.